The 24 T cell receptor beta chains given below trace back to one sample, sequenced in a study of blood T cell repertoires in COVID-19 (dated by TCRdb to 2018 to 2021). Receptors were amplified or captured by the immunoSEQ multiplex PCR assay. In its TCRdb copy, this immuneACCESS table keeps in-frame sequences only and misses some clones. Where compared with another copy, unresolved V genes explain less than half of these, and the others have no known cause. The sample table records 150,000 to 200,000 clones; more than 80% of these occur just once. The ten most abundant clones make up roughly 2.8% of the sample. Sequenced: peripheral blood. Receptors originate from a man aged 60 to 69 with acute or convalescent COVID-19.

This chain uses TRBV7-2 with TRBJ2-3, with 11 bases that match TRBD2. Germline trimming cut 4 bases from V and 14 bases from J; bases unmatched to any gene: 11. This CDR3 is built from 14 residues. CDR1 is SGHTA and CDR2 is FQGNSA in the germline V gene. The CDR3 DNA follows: TGTGCCAGCAGCTCAGACACTAGCGGGGGTATTCGGTATTTT. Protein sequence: CASSSDTSGGIRYF.

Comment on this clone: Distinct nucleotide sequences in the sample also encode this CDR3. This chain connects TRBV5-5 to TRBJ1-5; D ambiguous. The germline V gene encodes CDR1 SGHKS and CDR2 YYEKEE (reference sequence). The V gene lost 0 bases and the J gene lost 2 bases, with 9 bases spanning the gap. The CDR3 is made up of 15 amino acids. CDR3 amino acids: CASSLAGSGNQPQHF. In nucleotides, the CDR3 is TGTGCCAGCAGCTTGGCGGGGTCGGGCAATCAGCCCCAGCATTTT. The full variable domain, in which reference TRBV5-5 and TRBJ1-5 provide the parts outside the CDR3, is DAGVTQSPTHLIKTRGQQVTLRCSPISGHKSVSWYQQVLGQGPQFIFQYYEKEERGRGNFPDRFSARQFPNYSSELNVNALLLGDSALYLCASSLAGSGNQPQHFGDGTRLSIL.

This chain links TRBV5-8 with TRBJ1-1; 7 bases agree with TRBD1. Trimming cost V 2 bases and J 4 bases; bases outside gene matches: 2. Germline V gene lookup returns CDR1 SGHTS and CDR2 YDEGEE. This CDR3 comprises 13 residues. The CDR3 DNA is TGTGCCAGCAGCTTCGACAGGGTCACTGAAGCTTTCTTT. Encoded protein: CASSFDRVTEAFF.

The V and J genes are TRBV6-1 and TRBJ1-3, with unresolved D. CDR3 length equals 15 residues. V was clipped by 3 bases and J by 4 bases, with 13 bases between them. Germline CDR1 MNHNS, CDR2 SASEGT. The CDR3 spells CASSEEQLPGNTIYF. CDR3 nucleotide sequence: TGTGCCAGCAGTGAGGAACAGCTCCCAGGAAACACCATATATTTT.

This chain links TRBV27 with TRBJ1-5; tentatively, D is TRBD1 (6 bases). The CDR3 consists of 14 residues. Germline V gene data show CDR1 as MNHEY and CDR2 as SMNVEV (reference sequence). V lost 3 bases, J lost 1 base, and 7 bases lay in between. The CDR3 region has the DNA TGTGCCAGCAGTTTGGGACAAAGCAATCAGCCCCAGCATTTT. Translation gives CASSLGQSNQPQHF.

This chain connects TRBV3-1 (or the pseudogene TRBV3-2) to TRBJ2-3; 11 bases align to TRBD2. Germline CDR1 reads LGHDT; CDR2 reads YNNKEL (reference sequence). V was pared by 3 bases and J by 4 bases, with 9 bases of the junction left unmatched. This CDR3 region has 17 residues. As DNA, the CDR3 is TGTGCCAGCAGCCAGAAAAGGCTAGCGGGGGGTGCAGATACGCAGTATTTT. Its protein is CASSQKRLAGGADTQYF.

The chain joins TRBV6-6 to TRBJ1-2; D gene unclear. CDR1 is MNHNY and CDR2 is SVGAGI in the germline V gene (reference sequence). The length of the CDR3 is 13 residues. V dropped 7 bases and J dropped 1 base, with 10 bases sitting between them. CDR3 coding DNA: TGTGCCAGCACCCCCACTGATAACTATGGCTACACCTTC. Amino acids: CASTPTDNYGYTF.

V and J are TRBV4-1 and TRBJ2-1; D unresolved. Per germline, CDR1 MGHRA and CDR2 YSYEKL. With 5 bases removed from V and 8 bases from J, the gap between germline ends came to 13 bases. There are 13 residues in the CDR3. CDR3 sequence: CASSAPQFHEQFF. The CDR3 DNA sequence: TGCGCCAGCAGCGCACCCCAGTTTCATGAGCAGTTCTTC.

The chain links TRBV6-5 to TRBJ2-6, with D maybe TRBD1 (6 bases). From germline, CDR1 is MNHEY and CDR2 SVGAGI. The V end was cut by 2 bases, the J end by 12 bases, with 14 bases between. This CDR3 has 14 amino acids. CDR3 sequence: CASSYGDTRGVLTF. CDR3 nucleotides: TGTGCCAGCAGTTACGGGGACACGAGAGGCGTCCTGACTTTC.

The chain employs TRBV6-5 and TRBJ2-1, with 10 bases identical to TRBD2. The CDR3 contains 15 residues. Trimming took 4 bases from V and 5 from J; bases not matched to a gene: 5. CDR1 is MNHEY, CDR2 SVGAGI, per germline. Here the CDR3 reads CASSFYSGGNNEQFF. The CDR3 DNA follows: TGTGCCAGCAGTTTTTATAGCGGGGGGAACAATGAGCAGTTCTTC.

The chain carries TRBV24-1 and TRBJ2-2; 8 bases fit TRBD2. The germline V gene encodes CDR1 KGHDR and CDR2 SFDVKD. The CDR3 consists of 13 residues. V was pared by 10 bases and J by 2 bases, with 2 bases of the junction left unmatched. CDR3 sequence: CATSGDNTGELFF. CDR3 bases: TGTGCCACTAGCGGGGATAACACCGGGGAGCTGTTTTTT.

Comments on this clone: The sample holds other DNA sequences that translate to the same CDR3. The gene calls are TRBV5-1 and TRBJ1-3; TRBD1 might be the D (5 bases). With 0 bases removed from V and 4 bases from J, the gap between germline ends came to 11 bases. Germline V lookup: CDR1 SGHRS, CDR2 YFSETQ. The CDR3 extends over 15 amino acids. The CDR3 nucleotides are TGCGCCAGCAGCTTGGGTCAGGGTGCAGGAAACACCATATATTTT. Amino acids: CASSLGQGAGNTIYF.

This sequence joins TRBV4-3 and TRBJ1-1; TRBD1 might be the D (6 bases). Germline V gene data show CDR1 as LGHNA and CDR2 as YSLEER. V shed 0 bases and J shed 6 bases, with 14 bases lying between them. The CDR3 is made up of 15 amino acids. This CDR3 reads CASSQDPRTGSEAFF. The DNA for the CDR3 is TGCGCCAGCAGCCAAGACCCTAGAACAGGGTCTGAAGCTTTCTTT.

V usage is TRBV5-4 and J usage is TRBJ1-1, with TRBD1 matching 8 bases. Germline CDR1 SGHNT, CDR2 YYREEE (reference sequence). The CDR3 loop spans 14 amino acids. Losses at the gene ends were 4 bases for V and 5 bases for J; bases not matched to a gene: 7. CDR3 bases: TGTGCCAGCAGCACGACAGGGGTCTGGACTGAAGCTTTCTTT. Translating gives CASSTTGVWTEAFF.

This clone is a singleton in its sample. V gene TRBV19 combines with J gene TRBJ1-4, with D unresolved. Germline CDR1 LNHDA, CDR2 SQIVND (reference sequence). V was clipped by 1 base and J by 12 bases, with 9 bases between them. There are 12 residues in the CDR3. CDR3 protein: CASSIGGQELFF. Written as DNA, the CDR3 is TGTGCCAGTAGTATAGGAGGGCAGGAACTGTTTTTT. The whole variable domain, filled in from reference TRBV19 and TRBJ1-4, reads DGGITQSPKYLFRKEGQNVTLSCEQNLNHDAMYWYRQDPGQGLRLIYYSQIVNDFQKGDIAEGYSVSREKKESFPLTVTSAQKNPTAFYLCASSIGGQELFFGSGTQLSVL.

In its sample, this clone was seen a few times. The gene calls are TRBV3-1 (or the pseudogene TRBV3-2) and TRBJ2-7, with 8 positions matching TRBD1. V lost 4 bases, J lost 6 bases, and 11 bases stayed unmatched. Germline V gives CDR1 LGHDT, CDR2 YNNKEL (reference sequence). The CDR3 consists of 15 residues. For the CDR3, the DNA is TGTGCCAGCAGCCGGGCGACAGGGGTTCTTGGCGAGCAGTACTTC. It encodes CASSRATGVLGEQYF.

The CDR3 sequence is CASRPSVGGGGTDTQYF. The CDR3 nucleotides read TGTGCCAGCAGACCCTCTGTGGGGGGAGGGGGCACAGATACGCAGTATTTT. The V call is TRBV11-2, the J call TRBJ2-3, with TRBD2 matching over 7 bases. CDR1 SGHAT and CDR2 FQNNGV come from the germline V gene. Losses at the gene ends were 6 bases for V and 1 base for J; bases not matched to a gene: 13. CDR3 length: 17 amino acids.

This chain's CDR3 is CASRRQGNTEAFF. DNA for the CDR3: TGTGCCAGCAGACGACAGGGAAACACTGAAGCTTTCTTT. This chain connects TRBV12-3 or TRBV12-4 to TRBJ1-1, with TRBD1 identical over 7 bases. The CDR3 loop spans 13 amino acids. The V and J ends lost 6 bases and 2 bases, in that order; junction bases with no gene match: 3.

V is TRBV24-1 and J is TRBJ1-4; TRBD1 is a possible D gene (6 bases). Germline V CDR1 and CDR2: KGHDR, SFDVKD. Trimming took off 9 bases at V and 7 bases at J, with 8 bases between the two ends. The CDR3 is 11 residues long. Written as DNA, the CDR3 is TGTGCCACCGCACAGGGTGAAAAACTGTTTTTT. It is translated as CATAQGEKLFF.

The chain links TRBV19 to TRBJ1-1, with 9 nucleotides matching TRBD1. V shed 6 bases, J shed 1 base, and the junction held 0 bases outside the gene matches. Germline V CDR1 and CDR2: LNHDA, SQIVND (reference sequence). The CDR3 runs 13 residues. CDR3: CASRDRGNTEAFF. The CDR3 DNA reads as TGTGCCAGTAGGGACAGGGGGAACACTGAAGCTTTCTTT.

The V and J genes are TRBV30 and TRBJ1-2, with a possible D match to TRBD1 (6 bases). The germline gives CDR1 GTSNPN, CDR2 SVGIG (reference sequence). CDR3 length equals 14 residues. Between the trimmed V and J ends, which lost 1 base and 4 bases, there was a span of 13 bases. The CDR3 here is CAWSAGGGTYGYTF. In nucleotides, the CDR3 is TGTGCCTGGAGTGCAGGCGGGGGCACCTATGGCTACACCTTC.

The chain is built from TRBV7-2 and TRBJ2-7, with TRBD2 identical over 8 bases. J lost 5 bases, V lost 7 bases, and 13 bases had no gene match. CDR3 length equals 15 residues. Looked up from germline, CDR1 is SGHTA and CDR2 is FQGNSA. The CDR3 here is CASTGGVGLVHEQYF. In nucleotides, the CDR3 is TGTGCCAGCACGGGAGGGGTCGGACTAGTTCACGAGCAGTACTTC.

The CDR3 loop reads CASSLGGTGGNNSPLHF. CDR3 coding DNA: TGTGCCAGCAGCTTGGGCGGGACAGGGGGCAATAATTCACCCCTCCACTTT. The chain carries TRBV7-9 and TRBJ1-6, with 12 bases matching TRBD1. This CDR3 is 17 amino acids long. Trimming removed 3 bases from V and 5 bases from J; junction bases left unmatched: 5. Germline values: CDR1 SEHNR, CDR2 FQNEAQ (reference sequence).

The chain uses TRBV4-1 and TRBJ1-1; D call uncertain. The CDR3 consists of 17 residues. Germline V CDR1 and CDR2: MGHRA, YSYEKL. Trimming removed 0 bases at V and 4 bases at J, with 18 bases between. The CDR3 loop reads CASSQEGYPTSSTEAFF. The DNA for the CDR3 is TGCGCCAGCAGCCAAGAGGGGTATCCGACTAGTAGCACTGAAGCTTTCTTT.